A single T cell receptor (beta chain) is shown here with its context. The sample is drawn from a study of cytomegalovirus exposure and HLA in healthy donors. CDR3 length equals 15 residues. The germline V gene encodes CDR1 MDHEN and CDR2 SYDVKM. V was pared by 1 base and J by 9 bases, with 13 bases between. Assay used: immunoSEQ multiplex PCR; TCRdb lists only in-frame clones, some missing. The profile shows 65,000 to 75,000 clones, just under 95% of them singletons. Input material: PBMCs. V usage is TRBV28 and J usage is TRBJ1-6; D is ambiguous. The receptor's source is a woman aged 18 to 35 in good health and CMV-seropositive. CDR3 residues: CASSLFSGDVSPLHF. CDR3 nucleotide sequence: TGTGCCAGCAGTTTATTCTCTGGAGACGTTTCACCCCTCCACTTT.